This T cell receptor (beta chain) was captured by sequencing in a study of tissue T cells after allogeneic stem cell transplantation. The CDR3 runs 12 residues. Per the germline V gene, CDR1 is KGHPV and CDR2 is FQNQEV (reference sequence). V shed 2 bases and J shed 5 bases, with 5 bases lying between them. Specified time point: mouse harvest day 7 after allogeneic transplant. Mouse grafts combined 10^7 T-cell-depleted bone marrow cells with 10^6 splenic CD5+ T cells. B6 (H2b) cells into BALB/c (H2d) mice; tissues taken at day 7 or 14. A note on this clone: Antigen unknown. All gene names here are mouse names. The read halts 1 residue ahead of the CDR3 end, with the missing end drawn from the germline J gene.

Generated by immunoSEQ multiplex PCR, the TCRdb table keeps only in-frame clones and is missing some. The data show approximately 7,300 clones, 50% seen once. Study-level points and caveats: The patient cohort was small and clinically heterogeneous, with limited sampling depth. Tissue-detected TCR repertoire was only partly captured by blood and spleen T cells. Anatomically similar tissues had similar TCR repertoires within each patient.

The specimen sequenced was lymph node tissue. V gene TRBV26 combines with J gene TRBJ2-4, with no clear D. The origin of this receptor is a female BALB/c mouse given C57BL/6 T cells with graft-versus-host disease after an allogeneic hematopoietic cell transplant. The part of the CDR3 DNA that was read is TGTGCCAGCAGTCTGCAGGCAAACACCTTGTAC. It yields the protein CASSLQANTLY. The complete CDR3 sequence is CASSLQANTLYF. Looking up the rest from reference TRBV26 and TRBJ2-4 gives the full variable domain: NSKVIQTPRYLVKGQGQKAKMRCIPEKGHPVVFWYQQNKNNEFKFLINFQNQEVLQQIDMTEKRFSAECPSNSPCSLEIQSSEAGDSALYLCASSLQANTLYFGAGTRLSVL.